This is a list of T cell receptor beta chains from one sample in a study of CD8+ T cells in alopecia areata. The protocol was immunoSEQ multiplex PCR, while the TCRdb copy is restricted to in-frame clones and leaves out a portion. The sample includes about 130,000 clones, about 49% of them seen just once. Sequenced here: CD8+ T cells sorted from blood, sampled at week 0. All receptors come from a human donor with alopecia areata. The CDR3 runs from the conserved cysteine through the conserved F or W. Fields, in order: CDR3 DNA, CDR3 protein, clone size, V gene, J gene, D gene. A D gene is named only where the DNA matches it firmly. Clone size appears in some rows only: once, few, many, or a class for an expanded clone.

cdr3_nt: TGTGCCTGGAGGGGAGGTCCACATAATTCACCCCTCCACTTT
cdr3_aa: CAWRGGPHNSPLHF
clone_size: .
v_call: TRBV30
j_call: TRBJ1-6
d_call: .

cdr3_nt: TGTGCCAGCAGTTTGTCTCCCGGGTCTTTCACAGATACGCAGTATTTT
cdr3_aa: CASSLSPGSFTDTQYF
clone_size: .
v_call: TRBV27
j_call: TRBJ2-3
d_call: .

cdr3_nt: TGTGCCAGCAGTTTATCTGATAGCAATCAGCCCCAGCATTTT
cdr3_aa: CASSLSDSNQPQHF
clone_size: .
v_call: TRBV27
j_call: TRBJ1-5
d_call: .

cdr3_nt: TGCGCCAGCAGCGCCTGGACTAGTTTAGAGACCCAGTACTTC
cdr3_aa: CASSAWTSLETQYF
clone_size: .
v_call: TRBV5-1
j_call: TRBJ2-5
d_call: TRBD2

cdr3_nt: TGCAGCGTTGATGACCAACAGGGCTACGAGCAGTACTTC
cdr3_aa: CSVDDQQGYEQYF
clone_size: .
v_call: TRBV29-1
j_call: TRBJ2-7
d_call: .

cdr3_nt: TGCGCCAGCAGCTTGGCTAGCGGGGGGGCCCATAACAATGAGCAGTTCTTC
cdr3_aa: CASSLASGGAHNNEQFF
clone_size: .
v_call: TRBV5-1
j_call: TRBJ2-1
d_call: TRBD2

cdr3_nt: TGTGCCTGGAGTGACGTCCTAGCGGGGGGGCCCGATACGCAGTATTTT
cdr3_aa: CAWSDVLAGGPDTQYF
clone_size: .
v_call: TRBV30
j_call: TRBJ2-3
d_call: TRBD2

cdr3_nt: TGTGCCTGGAGTGTAGGGCCGGGGGAGCTGTTTTTT
cdr3_aa: CAWSVGPGELFF
clone_size: .
v_call: TRBV30
j_call: TRBJ2-2
d_call: .

cdr3_nt: TGTGCCAGCAGTCGGCTGGCGGACGAGCAGTACTTC
cdr3_aa: CASSRLADEQYF
clone_size: .
v_call: TRBV7-6
j_call: TRBJ2-7
d_call: .

cdr3_nt: TGTGCCAGCAGCGTGGGGGAGTTGCAGGAGATAAACACTGAAGCTTTCTTT
cdr3_aa: CASSVGELQEINTEAFF
clone_size: .
v_call: TRBV9
j_call: TRBJ1-1
d_call: .

cdr3_nt: TGCAGCGTTGGTGCAGGGACTATTAACTATGGCTACACCTTC
cdr3_aa: CSVGAGTINYGYTF
clone_size: .
v_call: TRBV29-1
j_call: TRBJ1-2
d_call: .

cdr3_nt: TGTGCCAGCACGGATCCAACAGGGGGAGTCTCCTACGAGCAGTACTTC
cdr3_aa: CASTDPTGGVSYEQYF
clone_size: .
v_call: TRBV7-2
j_call: TRBJ2-7
d_call: TRBD1

cdr3_nt: TGTGCCAGCAGCTGGGGGGGGGCCGATTCACCCCTCCACTTT
cdr3_aa: CASSWGGADSPLHF
clone_size: .
v_call: TRBV11-2
j_call: TRBJ1-6
d_call: .

cdr3_nt: TGCAGCGTTGAATCCTTCAGGGGGCCCTACGAGCAGTACTTC
cdr3_aa: CSVESFRGPYEQYF
clone_size: .
v_call: TRBV29-1
j_call: TRBJ2-7
d_call: TRBD1

cdr3_nt: TGTGCCAGCAGCTCAGGACAGAGATTGCTGCCTGAAGCTTTCTTT
cdr3_aa: CASSSGQRLLPEAFF
clone_size: .
v_call: TRBV7-8
j_call: TRBJ1-1
d_call: .

cdr3_nt: TGTGCCAGCAGTTACATTATAGGTACCGGGGAGCTGTTTTTT
cdr3_aa: CASSYIIGTGELFF
clone_size: .
v_call: TRBV6-5
j_call: TRBJ2-2
d_call: .

cdr3_nt: TGCAGCGTTGATAGGCAGGGAGGGAACTATGGCTACACCTTC
cdr3_aa: CSVDRQGGNYGYTF
clone_size: .
v_call: TRBV29-1
j_call: TRBJ1-2
d_call: .

cdr3_nt: TGTGCCAGCAGTTACCTCTTGAGGCAGTTCTTC
cdr3_aa: CASSYLLRQFF
clone_size: once
v_call: TRBV6-5
j_call: TRBJ2-1
d_call: .

cdr3_nt: TGTGCCAGCAGTTTACGGGGTCTGAACTATGGCTACACCTTC
cdr3_aa: CASSLRGLNYGYTF
clone_size: .
v_call: TRBV27
j_call: TRBJ1-2
d_call: .

cdr3_nt: TGTGCCAGCAGCTTAGTTGGGCAGGGGGCCTACGAGCAGTACTTC
cdr3_aa: CASSLVGQGAYEQYF
clone_size: .
v_call: TRBV7-8
j_call: TRBJ2-7
d_call: TRBD1

cdr3_nt: TGTGCCAGCAGCCGGGACAACCTGGCGCAGTACTTC
cdr3_aa: CASSRDNLAQYF
clone_size: .
v_call: TRBV7-6
j_call: TRBJ2-7
d_call: .

cdr3_nt: TGTGCCAGCAGTCCCTTCAGCAATAAAGAGACCCAGTACTTC
cdr3_aa: CASSPFSNKETQYF
clone_size: .
v_call: TRBV6-6
j_call: TRBJ2-5
d_call: .

cdr3_nt: TGTGCCGGATCGACAGGATACGAGCAGTACTTC
cdr3_aa: CAGSTGYEQYF
clone_size: .
v_call: TRBV30
j_call: TRBJ2-7
d_call: .

cdr3_nt: TGTGCCAGCAGTTACTCGGGAGCGGGGTTGGGTGGCTACACCTTC
cdr3_aa: CASSYSGAGLGGYTF
clone_size: .
v_call: TRBV6-5
j_call: TRBJ1-2
d_call: .

cdr3_nt: TGTGCCAGCAGTCGTAGCGGCCCTCTAGATACGCAGTATTTT
cdr3_aa: CASSRSGPLDTQYF
clone_size: .
v_call: TRBV2
j_call: TRBJ2-3
d_call: .

cdr3_nt: TGTGCCAGCAGCTCGTTAAATCAGCCCCAGCATTTT
cdr3_aa: CASSSLNQPQHF
clone_size: .
v_call: TRBV5-6
j_call: TRBJ1-5
d_call: .

cdr3_nt: TGTGCCAGCAGTTTGGGGAGCTCCTACAATGAGCAGTTCTTC
cdr3_aa: CASSLGSSYNEQFF
clone_size: few
v_call: TRBV27
j_call: TRBJ2-1
d_call: .

cdr3_nt: TGTGCCAGCAGACTAGCGGGGGGTCTCTCCTACGAGCAGTACTTC
cdr3_aa: CASRLAGGLSYEQYF
clone_size: few
v_call: TRBV27
j_call: TRBJ2-7
d_call: TRBD2

cdr3_nt: TGCAGCGTTGTGGGGGGCTCGGTGGTCGAGCAGTTCTTC
cdr3_aa: CSVVGGSVVEQFF
clone_size: .
v_call: TRBV29-1
j_call: TRBJ2-1
d_call: .

cdr3_nt: TGTGCCAGCAGTGAATTAAAGACCCAGTACTTC
cdr3_aa: CASSELKTQYF
clone_size: .
v_call: TRBV25-1
j_call: TRBJ2-5
d_call: .

cdr3_nt: TGTGCCAGCAGCCAAGATGGACGGGGGGGCCCAGATACGCAGTATTTT
cdr3_aa: CASSQDGRGGPDTQYF
clone_size: .
v_call: TRBV4-2
j_call: TRBJ2-3
d_call: TRBD2

cdr3_nt: TGTGCCAGCAGCACAGGAAGGGGGGGCACAGATACGCAGTATTTT
cdr3_aa: CASSTGRGGTDTQYF
clone_size: .
v_call: TRBV7-9
j_call: TRBJ2-3
d_call: .

cdr3_nt: TGCAGCGTTGAAGATCCGGACAGGGGGCTACTGAACACTGAAGCTTTCTTT
cdr3_aa: CSVEDPDRGLLNTEAFF
clone_size: .
v_call: TRBV29-1
j_call: TRBJ1-1
d_call: TRBD1

cdr3_nt: TGCAGCGTTGGTGACGGCCTGATGGGCTACACCTTC
cdr3_aa: CSVGDGLMGYTF
clone_size: .
v_call: TRBV29-1
j_call: TRBJ1-2
d_call: .

cdr3_nt: TGTGCCTGGGGGACAGGGGTCGAGCAGTACTTC
cdr3_aa: CAWGTGVEQYF
clone_size: .
v_call: TRBV30
j_call: TRBJ2-7
d_call: TRBD1

cdr3_nt: TGTGCCAGCAATAGAATGAACACTGAAGCTTTCTTT
cdr3_aa: CASNRMNTEAFF
clone_size: .
v_call: TRBV2
j_call: TRBJ1-1
d_call: .

cdr3_nt: TGCAGCGGGGGACAGGGCACCGGGGAGCTGTTTTTT
cdr3_aa: CSGGQGTGELFF
clone_size: .
v_call: TRBV29-1
j_call: TRBJ2-2
d_call: TRBD1

cdr3_nt: TGCAGCGTTGAATTTGGGGGCTCTGGGGCCAACGTCCTGACTTTC
cdr3_aa: CSVEFGGSGANVLTF
clone_size: .
v_call: TRBV29-1
j_call: TRBJ2-6
d_call: .

cdr3_nt: TGTGCCAGCAGTACACTAGCGGGGGGGCAGGATGAGCAGTTCTTC
cdr3_aa: CASSTLAGGQDEQFF
clone_size: few
v_call: TRBV6-1
j_call: TRBJ2-1
d_call: TRBD2

cdr3_nt: TGCGCCAGCAGCCAAAGGCAGGGGACCGATCAGCCCCAGCATTTT
cdr3_aa: CASSQRQGTDQPQHF
clone_size: few
v_call: TRBV4-1
j_call: TRBJ1-5
d_call: .

cdr3_nt: TGTGCCTGGAACAAGAGGGTCAGCCGTAACTACAATGAGCAGTTCTTC
cdr3_aa: CAWNKRVSRNYNEQFF
clone_size: .
v_call: TRBV30
j_call: TRBJ2-1
d_call: .

cdr3_nt: TGCGCCAGCAGCCAAGGAGGACACCAAGAGACCCAGTACTTC
cdr3_aa: CASSQGGHQETQYF
clone_size: few
v_call: TRBV4-1
j_call: TRBJ2-5
d_call: .

cdr3_nt: TGTGCCAGCAGTCCTGGACTGACCTACGAGCAGTACTTC
cdr3_aa: CASSPGLTYEQYF
clone_size: .
v_call: TRBV27
j_call: TRBJ2-7
d_call: .

cdr3_nt: TGTGCCAGCAGTTCCGGGGCGCTGAACACTGAAGCTTTCTTT
cdr3_aa: CASSSGALNTEAFF
clone_size: .
v_call: TRBV27
j_call: TRBJ1-1
d_call: .

cdr3_nt: TGTGCCAGCAGGTCCGCTGGGACAGAAGAGGAGACCCAGTACTTC
cdr3_aa: CASRSAGTEEETQYF
clone_size: once
v_call: TRBV5-6
j_call: TRBJ2-5
d_call: TRBD1

cdr3_nt: TGTGCCACCCGGATGGTGAACTATGGCTACACCTTC
cdr3_aa: CATRMVNYGYTF
clone_size: .
v_call: TRBV7-9
j_call: TRBJ1-2
d_call: .

cdr3_nt: TGTGCCAGTACTCGCGGTTACAATGAGCAGTTCTTC
cdr3_aa: CASTRGYNEQFF
clone_size: .
v_call: TRBV19
j_call: TRBJ2-1
d_call: .

cdr3_nt: TGTGCCAGCAGCCCGGGCCCCCTGGAGGAGTTCTTC
cdr3_aa: CASSPGPLEEFF
clone_size: few
v_call: TRBV5-6
j_call: TRBJ2-1
d_call: .

cdr3_nt: TGTGCCAGCAGACACGAGGGGGGCGAGCAGTACTTC
cdr3_aa: CASRHEGGEQYF
clone_size: few
v_call: TRBV7-9
j_call: TRBJ2-7
d_call: .

cdr3_nt: TGCGCCAGCAGGAGTCGGCAGGGAAACACCGGGGAGCTGTTTTTT
cdr3_aa: CASRSRQGNTGELFF
clone_size: .
v_call: TRBV4-1
j_call: TRBJ2-2
d_call: .

cdr3_nt: TGTGCCAGCTCAGAGGGGATCAGGGCTGATGAGCAGTTCTTC
cdr3_aa: CASSEGIRADEQFF
clone_size: few
v_call: TRBV18
j_call: TRBJ2-1
d_call: .

cdr3_nt: TGTGCCAGCAGCGTAGGGCTAGCGGGGTCCGAGCAGTACTTC
cdr3_aa: CASSVGLAGSEQYF
clone_size: .
v_call: TRBV9
j_call: TRBJ2-7
d_call: TRBD2

cdr3_nt: TGTGCCAGCAGCCTAGGGGTGGAGAATGAGCAGTTCTTC
cdr3_aa: CASSLGVENEQFF
clone_size: few
v_call: TRBV5-4
j_call: TRBJ2-1
d_call: .

cdr3_nt: TGTGCCAGCAGCCAAGATCGCATGAGCTCTGGAAACACCATATATTTT
cdr3_aa: CASSQDRMSSGNTIYF
clone_size: few
v_call: TRBV14
j_call: TRBJ1-3
d_call: .